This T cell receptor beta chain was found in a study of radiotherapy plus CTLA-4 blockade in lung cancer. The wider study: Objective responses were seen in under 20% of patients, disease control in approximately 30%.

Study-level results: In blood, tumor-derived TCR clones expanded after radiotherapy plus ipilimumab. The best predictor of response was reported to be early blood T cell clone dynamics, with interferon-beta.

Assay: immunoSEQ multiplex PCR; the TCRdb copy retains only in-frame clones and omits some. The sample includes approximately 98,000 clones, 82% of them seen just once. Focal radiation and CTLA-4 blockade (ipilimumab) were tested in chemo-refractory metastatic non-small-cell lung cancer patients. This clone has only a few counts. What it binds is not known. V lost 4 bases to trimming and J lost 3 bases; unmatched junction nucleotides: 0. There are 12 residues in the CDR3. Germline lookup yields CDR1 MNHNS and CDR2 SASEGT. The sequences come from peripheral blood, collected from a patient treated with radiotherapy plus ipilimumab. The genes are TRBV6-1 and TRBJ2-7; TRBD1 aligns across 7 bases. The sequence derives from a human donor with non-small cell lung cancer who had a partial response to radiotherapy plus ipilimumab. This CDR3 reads CASSGQGYEQYF. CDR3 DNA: TGTGCCAGCAGTGGACAGGGCTACGAGCAGTACTTC.